Shown below are 7 T cell receptor beta chains from a single sample sequenced in a study of T cells after yellow fever vaccination. TCRdb reanalysed the 5' RACE reads using MiXCR and keeps one entry per CDR3 protein. The table includes 150,000 to 200,000 distinct CDR3 sequences, around 9% detected once. Here the sequenced sample was CD8+ T cells sorted from PBMCs, taken 45 days after the yellow fever booster vaccination. These TCRs come from a man aged 18-30 years who received the YFV17D yellow fever vaccine.

This clonotype was observed a handful of times. This rearrangement joins TRBV6-2 or TRBV6-3 to TRBJ2-6, with a tentative D call TRBD1 (6 bases). V was cut by 6 bases and J by 0 bases, with 21 bases left in between. Germline V CDR1 and CDR2: MNHEY, SVGEGT. The CDR3 contains 19 residues. The CDR3 is CASSTDRLLAHSGANVLTF. The CDR3 DNA reads TGTGCCAGCAGCACCGACAGGCTATTAGCGCACTCTGGGGCCAACGTCCTGACTTTC.

There are a few counts of this clonotype. The rearrangement joins TRBV20-1 to TRBJ1-5, with 7 bases identical to TRBD1. Germline CDR1 is DFQATT and CDR2 is SNEGSKA (reference sequence). The CDR3 extends over 15 amino acids. The trim removed 0 bases at V and 1 base at J, leaving 3 bases unmatched. CDR3: CSARDNRGSNQPQHF. In DNA, the CDR3 is TGCAGTGCTAGAGATAACAGGGGAAGCAATCAGCCCCAGCATTTT.

This chain links TRBV5-1 with TRBJ2-5; TRBD2 is a possible D gene (6 bases). Germline CDR1 is SGHRS and CDR2 is YFSETQ. The CDR3 is 17 amino acids. V gave up 2 bases and J gave up 1 base, with 18 bases separating them. The CDR3 here is CASSFALTEGGQETQYF. CDR3 sequence (DNA): TGCGCCAGCAGCTTCGCTCTAACCGAGGGAGGCCAAGAGACCCAGTACTTC.

This clonotype was observed many times. This chain connects TRBV4-2 to TRBJ1-4; D not resolved. V was trimmed by 0 bases and J by 0 bases, leaving 11 bases between them. Germline values: CDR1 LGHNA, CDR2 YNFKEQ. CDR3 length: 17 amino acids. The CDR3 loop is CASSQDTVGATNEKLFF. CDR3 coding DNA: TGTGCCAGCAGCCAAGACACCGTAGGCGCAACTAATGAAAAACTGTTTTTT.

The genes are TRBV7-6 and TRBJ1-2, with TRBD1 identical over 12 bases. CDR1 SGHVS and CDR2 FNYEAQ come from the germline V gene. This CDR3 has 15 amino acids. Trimming at V came to 5 bases and at J to 6 bases, leaving 7 bases not matched to a gene. This CDR3 is CASSPGTGGADGYTF. The DNA for the CDR3 is TGTGCCAGCAGCCCGGGGACAGGGGGCGCGGATGGCTACACCTTC.

The chain couples TRBV4-2 to TRBJ2-2, with 7 bases that match TRBD1. The junction had 5 bases not matched to a gene; V was cut back by 3 bases and J by 4 bases. Per germline, CDR1 LGHNA and CDR2 YNFKEQ. The CDR3 spans 15 residues. The CDR3 DNA is TGTGCCAGCAGCCATGTGGACAGGAGCACCGGGGAGCTGTTTTTT. It yields the protein CASSHVDRSTGELFF.

The table lists this clonotype with many counts. The gene calls are TRBV5-5 and TRBJ2-5; D not certain. V lost 6 bases to trimming and J lost 6 bases, with 15 bases between them. From germline, CDR1 is SGHKS and CDR2 YYEKEE (reference sequence). The CDR3 totals 13 residues. CDR3 residues: CASTLGPSQTQYF. Here the CDR3 DNA reads TGTGCCAGCACACTGGGTCCCAGTCAGACCCAGTACTTC.